This T cell receptor beta chain was sequenced for a study of T cells after yellow fever vaccination. TCRdb ran MiXCR on the 5' RACE reads and lists one entry per CDR3 protein. The profile shows some 350,000 distinct CDR3 sequences, 6.2% of them singletons. Study-level findings and limits: Re-detected after boosting: most primary clones, 96% of CD4 and 80% to 90% of CD8.

The CDR3 runs 12 residues. The V and J ends lost 3 bases and 12 bases respectively, with 12 bases between them. The germline gives CDR1 SGHDN, CDR2 FVKESK. This clonotype was detected many times. Its antigen is unknown. This TCR was sampled from a man aged 30 to 39 who received the YFV17D yellow fever vaccine. The sequenced sample was PBMCs, obtained 5 days after the yellow fever booster vaccination. V is TRBV14 and J is TRBJ2-1, with unresolved D. This CDR3 is CASSQRPLLQFF. Here the CDR3 DNA reads TGTGCCAGCAGCCAGAGACCCCTATTGCAGTTCTTC.